The 14 T cell receptor beta chains presented below share a single source sample, sequenced in a study of high-grade serous ovarian cancer treatment subgroups. Tumor samples were obtained before definitive surgery or chemotherapy. Measured with immunoSEQ multiplex PCR; TCRdb has only the in-frame clones, and not every one. The sample contains some 12,000 clones, roughly four fifths of which appear only once. The sample consisted of tumor tissue. These receptors were collected from a human donor with high-grade serous ovarian cancer.

This chain joins TRBV12-5 and TRBJ2-5, with 9 bases identical to TRBD2. CDR3 size: 14 residues. With V trimmed by 6 bases and J by 4 bases, 6 bases remained unmatched. The germline gives CDR1 LGHNT, CDR2 FRNRAP. The CDR3 protein is CASGKSGGSETQYF. CDR3 nucleotide sequence: TGTGCTAGTGGCAAGAGCGGGGGGTCAGAGACCCAGTACTTC. Full variable domain (remainder filled in from reference TRBV12-5 and TRBJ2-5): DARVTQTPRHKVTEMGQEVTMRCQPILGHNTVFWYRQTMMQGLELLAYFRNRAPLDDSGMPKDRFSAEMPDATLATLKIQPSEPRDSAVYFCASGKSGGSETQYFGPGTRLLVL.

V and J are TRBV7-9 and TRBJ2-1; 8 bases agree with TRBD2. The CDR3 totals 15 residues. Germline V gene sequence: CDR1 SEHNR, CDR2 FQNEAQ (reference sequence). V trimming: 10 bases; J trimming: 0 bases; junction bases outside the gene matches: 8. Here the CDR3 DNA reads TGTGCCACCGACGGGAGGGCCTCCTCCTACAATGAGCAGTTCTTC. It yields the protein CATDGRASSYNEQFF.

The genes are TRBV4-1 and TRBJ2-3, with D perhaps TRBD2 (6 bases). CDR1 is MGHRA, CDR2 YSYEKL, per germline. V gave up 3 bases and J gave up 6 bases, with 13 bases separating them. This CDR3 comprises 14 residues. The CDR3 loop is CASSQGPGGDTQYF. The CDR3 DNA sequence: TGCGCCAGCAGCCAGGGGCCCGGAGGGGATACGCAGTATTTT.

The J gene is TRBJ1-1, the V gene TRBV27; possibly TRBD1 for D (6 bases). V lost 5 bases and J 1 base, leaving 14 bases between the germline ends. Germline V CDR1 and CDR2: MNHEY, SMNVEV (reference sequence). CDR3 length: 15 amino acids. In nucleotides, the CDR3 is TGTGCCAGCAGTGCCGCAGGGGCCCCGAACACTGAAGCTTTCTTT. The encoded protein is CASSAAGAPNTEAFF.

The chain carries TRBV4-1 and TRBJ1-2; no clear D gene. V was trimmed by 1 base and J by 3 bases, leaving 12 bases between them. The CDR3 spans 15 residues. Germline CDR1 MGHRA, CDR2 YSYEKL. CDR3 nucleotide sequence: TGCGCCAGCAGCCAAGTGGCAGGTTCACACTATGGCTACACCTTC. Protein product: CASSQVAGSHYGYTF.

The chain is built from TRBV9 and TRBJ2-1, with D perhaps matching TRBD1 or TRBD2 (5 bases each). The CDR3 loop spans 15 amino acids. Germline V CDR1 and CDR2: SGDLS, YYNGEE. The V end was cut by 0 bases, the J end by 2 bases, with 9 bases between. CDR3 in DNA: TGTGCCAGCAGCGTAGGTGGGACGACCTACAATGAGCAGTTCTTC. Residues: CASSVGGTTYNEQFF.

A single count supports this clone. The CDR3 DNA is TGTGCCCTTAGCGGGAGTGGATACAATGAGCAGTTCTTC. It specifies CALSGSGYNEQFF. The V gene is TRBV30, the J gene TRBJ2-1; 9 nucleotides match TRBD2. Germline-derived CDR1 and CDR2 are GTSNPN and SVGIG (reference sequence). V gave up 8 bases and J gave up 4 bases; unmatched junction bases: 6. CDR3 length: 13 residues.

The CDR3: CSVGDSNQPQHF. Written as DNA, the CDR3 is TGCAGCGTGGGGGATAGCAATCAGCCCCAGCATTTT. V and J are TRBV29-1 and TRBJ1-5; D possibly corresponds to TRBD1 (5 bases). The CDR3 sequence is 12 residues long. With 6 bases removed from V and 0 bases from J, the gap between germline ends came to 6 bases. CDR1 and CDR2 from the germline V gene are SQVTM and ANQGSEA. Based on the CDR3 plus reference TRBV29-1 and TRBJ1-5, the full variable domain is SAVISQKPSRDICQRGTSLTIQCQVDSQVTMMFWYRQQPGQSLTLIATANQGSEATYESGFVIDKFPISRPNLTFSTLTVSNMSPEDSSIYLCSVGDSNQPQHFGDGTRLSIL.

This clone turned up a few times. This chain connects TRBV27 to TRBJ2-5, with D perhaps TRBD1 or TRBD2 (7 bases each). Germline lookup yields CDR1 MNHEY and CDR2 SMNVEV (reference sequence). The CDR3 consists of 15 residues. Deletions cut 6 bases from V and 0 bases from J, with 14 bases between. This CDR3 reads CASSRGGVYQETQYF. As DNA, the CDR3 is TGTGCCAGCAGCAGGGGGGGGGTGTACCAAGAGACCCAGTACTTC.

The chain combines TRBV27 with TRBJ2-5, with 9 bases that match TRBD1. Germline-derived CDR1 and CDR2 are MNHEY and SMNVEV (reference sequence). The CDR3 runs to 14 residues. Trimming took 3 bases from V and 2 from J; bases not matched to a gene: 1. This CDR3 is CASSFGTGQETQYF. In nucleotides, the CDR3 is TGTGCCAGCAGTTTCGGGACAGGGCAAGAGACCCAGTACTTC.

By share, this clone counts as medium-sized. V usage is TRBV6-1 and J usage is TRBJ2-7, with D uncertain. Germline V gives CDR1 MNHNS, CDR2 SASEGT. This CDR3 spans 11 amino acids. Trimming cost V 7 bases and J 5 bases, with 9 bases left between them. The CDR3 protein is CASNGWDEQYF. In DNA form, the CDR3 reads TGTGCCAGCAATGGGTGGGACGAGCAGTACTTC.

The chain carries TRBV19 and TRBJ2-7; 10 nucleotides agree with TRBD2. V gave up 4 bases and J gave up 2 bases; unmatched junction bases: 5. The CDR3 has 15 amino acids. Germline V gene data show CDR1 as LNHDA and CDR2 as SQIVND (reference sequence). The DNA for the CDR3 is TGTGCCAGTAGTACGCGGACTAGCGGTCCCTACGAGCAGTACTTC. Encoded protein: CASSTRTSGPYEQYF.

The count of this clone is one. The chain recombines TRBV29-1 with TRBJ1-2; D may be TRBD1 (5 bases). V was clipped by 4 bases and J by 2 bases, with 14 bases between them. CDR1 and CDR2 from the germline V gene are SQVTM and ANQGSEA. CDR3 size: 14 residues. CDR3 region: CSVVGDSVNYGYTF. CDR3 DNA sequence: TGCAGCGTTGTGGGAGACAGTGTCAACTATGGCTACACCTTC.

This clone was recorded a few times. The rearrangement links TRBV6-5 to TRBJ1-2, with 7 bases matching TRBD1. CDR1 is MNHEY and CDR2 is SVGAGI in the germline V gene. V was pared by 5 bases and J by 6 bases, with 6 bases of the junction left unmatched. This CDR3 has 13 amino acids. The CDR3, as DNA: TGTGCCAGCAGTACTGACAGGGTCAATGGCTACACCTTC. This translates into CASSTDRVNGYTF.